Each of the 2 T cell receptor beta chains below was sequenced from the same sample in a study of cytomegalovirus exposure and HLA in healthy donors. The protocol was immunoSEQ multiplex PCR, while the TCRdb copy is restricted to in-frame clones and leaves out a portion. This table holds roughly 240,000 clones, just under 90% found once. Sequenced input: PBMCs. These receptors originate from a man younger than 30 in good health and CMV-seronegative.

This sequence joins TRBV10-2 and TRBJ2-7; D may be TRBD2 (5 bases). Trimming left V 3 bases short and J 0 bases short, with 6 bases between. The CDR3 sequence is 13 residues long. CDR1 and CDR2 from the germline V gene are WSHSY and SAAADI. CDR3 amino acids: CASSDAGSYEQYF. Here the CDR3 DNA reads TGCGCCAGCAGTGATGCGGGCTCCTACGAGCAGTACTTC.

J is TRBJ2-7 and V is TRBV27; TRBD2 is a possible D gene (5 bases). The length of the CDR3 is 11 residues. Germline values: CDR1 MNHEY, CDR2 SMNVEV (reference sequence). The V end lost 3 bases, the J end lost 6 bases, and 6 bases lay between the germline ends. DNA of the CDR3: TGTGCCAGCAGTTTTGGAGGCGAGCAGTACTTC. Translated, it gives CASSFGGEQYF.